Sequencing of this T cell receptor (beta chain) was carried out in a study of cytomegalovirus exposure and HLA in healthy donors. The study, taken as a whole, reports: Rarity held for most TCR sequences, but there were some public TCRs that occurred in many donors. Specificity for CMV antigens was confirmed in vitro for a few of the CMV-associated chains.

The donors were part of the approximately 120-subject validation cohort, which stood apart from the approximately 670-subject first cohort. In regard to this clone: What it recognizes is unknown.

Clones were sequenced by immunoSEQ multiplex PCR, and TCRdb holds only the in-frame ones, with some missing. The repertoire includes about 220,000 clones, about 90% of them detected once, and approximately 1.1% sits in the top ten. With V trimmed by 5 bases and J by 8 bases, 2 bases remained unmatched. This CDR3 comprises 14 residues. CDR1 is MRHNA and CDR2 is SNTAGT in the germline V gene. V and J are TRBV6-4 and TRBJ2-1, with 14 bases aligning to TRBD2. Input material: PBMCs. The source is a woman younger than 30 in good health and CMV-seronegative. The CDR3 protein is CASSWGLAGDEQFF. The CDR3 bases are TGTGCCAGCAGTTGGGGACTAGCGGGAGATGAGCAGTTCTTC.